Here is one T cell receptor beta chain with its context. Sequencing was performed with immunoSEQ multiplex PCR; in TCRdb, only in-frame clones are kept and a portion is missing. In the table there are 390,000 or so clones, approximately 87% of which are singletons. This record comes from a study of blood T cell repertoires in COVID-19. This CDR3 is built from 12 residues. Germline V gives CDR1 KGHDR, CDR2 SFDVKD. Trimming shortened V by 9 bases and J by 3 bases, and 11 bases separated the two germline ends. Source material: PBMCs or T cells enriched from blood (not recorded which). This chain connects TRBV24-1 to TRBJ2-7; D may be TRBD1 (5 bases). The TCR comes from a woman aged 45-59 years who had recovered from COVID-19. CDR3 in amino acids: CATEPRGYEQYF. The CDR3 DNA reads as TGTGCCACCGAACCTAGGGGCTACGAGCAGTACTTC.